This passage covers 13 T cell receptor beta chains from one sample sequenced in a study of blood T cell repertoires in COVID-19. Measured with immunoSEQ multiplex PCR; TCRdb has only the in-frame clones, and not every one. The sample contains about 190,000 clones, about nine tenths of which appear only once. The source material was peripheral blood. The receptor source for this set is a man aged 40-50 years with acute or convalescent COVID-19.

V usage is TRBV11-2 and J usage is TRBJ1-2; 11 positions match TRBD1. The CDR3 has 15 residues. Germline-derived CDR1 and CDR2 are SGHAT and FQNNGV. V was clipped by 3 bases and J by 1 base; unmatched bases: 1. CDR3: CASSFGTGGNYGYTF. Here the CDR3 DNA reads TGTGCCAGCAGCTTCGGGACAGGGGGTAACTATGGCTACACCTTC.

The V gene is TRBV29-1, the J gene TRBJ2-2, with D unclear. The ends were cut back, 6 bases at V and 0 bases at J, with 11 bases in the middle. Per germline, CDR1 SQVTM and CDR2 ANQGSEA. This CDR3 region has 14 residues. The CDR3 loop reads CSVTSGSNTGELFF. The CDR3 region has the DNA TGCAGCGTAACATCAGGTTCGAACACCGGGGAGCTGTTTTTT.

The CDR3 sequence is CASSDQGAGGNEKLFF. DNA for the CDR3: TGTGCCAGCAGCGACCAGGGGGCCGGGGGTAATGAAAAACTGTTTTTT. The rearrangement uses TRBV3-1 (or the pseudogene TRBV3-2) and TRBJ1-4; 8 bases align to TRBD1. Trimming at V came to 5 bases and at J to 4 bases, leaving 9 bases not matched to a gene. The CDR3 sequence is 16 residues long. CDR1 is LGHDT and CDR2 is YNNKEL in the germline V gene (reference sequence).

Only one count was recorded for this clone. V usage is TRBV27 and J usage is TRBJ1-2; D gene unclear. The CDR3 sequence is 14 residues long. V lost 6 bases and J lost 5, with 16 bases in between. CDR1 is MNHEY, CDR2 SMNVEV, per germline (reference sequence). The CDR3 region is CASREGGLGYGYTF. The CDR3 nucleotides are TGTGCCAGCAGAGAGGGCGGACTTGGTTATGGCTACACCTTC.

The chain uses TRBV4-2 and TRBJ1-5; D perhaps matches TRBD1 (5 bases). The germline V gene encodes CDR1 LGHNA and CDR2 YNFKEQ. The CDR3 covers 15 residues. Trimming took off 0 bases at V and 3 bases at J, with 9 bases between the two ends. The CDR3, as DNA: TGTGCCAGCAGCCAAGATAGGGGACTCAATCAGCCCCAGCATTTT. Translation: CASSQDRGLNQPQHF.

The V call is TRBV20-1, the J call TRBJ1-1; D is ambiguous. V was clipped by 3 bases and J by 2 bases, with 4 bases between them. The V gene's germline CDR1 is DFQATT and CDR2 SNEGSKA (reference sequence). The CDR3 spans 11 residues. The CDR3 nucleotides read TGCAGTGCTAGGCGAAACACTGAAGCTTTCTTT. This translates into CSARRNTEAFF.

As DNA, the CDR3 is TGTGCCAGCAGCTTGGGGGGCGGGGCGCACACCGGGGAGCTGTTTTTT. Its protein product is CASSLGGGAHTGELFF. V usage is TRBV5-4 and J usage is TRBJ2-2; TRBD2 might be the D (6 bases). The germline CDR1 and CDR2 sequences are SGHNT and YYREEE (reference sequence). The CDR3 covers 16 residues. The ends were cut back, 0 bases at V and 3 bases at J, with 12 bases in the middle.

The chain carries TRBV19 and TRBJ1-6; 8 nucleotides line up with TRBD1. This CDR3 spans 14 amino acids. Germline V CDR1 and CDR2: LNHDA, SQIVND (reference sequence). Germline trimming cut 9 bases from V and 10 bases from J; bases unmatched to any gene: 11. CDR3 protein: CASRDRPPGSPLHF. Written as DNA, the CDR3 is TGTGCCAGCCGGGACAGGCCCCCCGGGTCACCCCTCCACTTT.

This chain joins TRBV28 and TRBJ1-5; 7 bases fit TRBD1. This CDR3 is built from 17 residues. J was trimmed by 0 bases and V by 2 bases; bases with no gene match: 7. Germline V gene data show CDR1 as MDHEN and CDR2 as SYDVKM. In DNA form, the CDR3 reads TGTGCCAGCAGTTTACTTGACAGGGCTTATAGCAATCAGCCCCAGCATTTT. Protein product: CASSLLDRAYSNQPQHF.

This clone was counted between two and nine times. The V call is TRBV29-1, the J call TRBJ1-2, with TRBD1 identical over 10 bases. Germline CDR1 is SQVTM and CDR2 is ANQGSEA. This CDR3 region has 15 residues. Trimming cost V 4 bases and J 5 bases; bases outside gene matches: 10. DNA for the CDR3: TGCAGCGTTGGTAATGATCCGGGACAGGGGTATGGCTACACCTTC. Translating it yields CSVGNDPGQGYGYTF.

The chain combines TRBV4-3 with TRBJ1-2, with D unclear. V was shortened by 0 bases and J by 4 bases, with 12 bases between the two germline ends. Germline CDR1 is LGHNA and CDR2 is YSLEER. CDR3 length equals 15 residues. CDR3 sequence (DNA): TGCGCCAGCAGCCAAGATTCGGAGCTAAGCTATGGCTACACCTTC. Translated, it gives CASSQDSELSYGYTF.

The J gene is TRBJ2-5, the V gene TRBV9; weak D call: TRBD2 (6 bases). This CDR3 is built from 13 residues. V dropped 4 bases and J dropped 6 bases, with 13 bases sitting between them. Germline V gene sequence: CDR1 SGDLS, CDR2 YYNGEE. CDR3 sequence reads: CASSFRGSKTQYF. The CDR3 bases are TGTGCCAGCAGCTTCCGGGGGTCAAAGACCCAGTACTTC.

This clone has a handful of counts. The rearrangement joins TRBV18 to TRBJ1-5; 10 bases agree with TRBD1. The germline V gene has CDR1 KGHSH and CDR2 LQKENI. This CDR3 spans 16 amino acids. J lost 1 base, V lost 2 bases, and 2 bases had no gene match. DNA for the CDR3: TGTGCCAGCTCACCAGGGGACAGGGGAAGCAATCAGCCCCAGCATTTT. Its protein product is CASSPGDRGSNQPQHF. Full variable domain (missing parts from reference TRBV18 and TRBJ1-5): NAGVMQNPRHLVRRRGQEARLRCSPMKGHSHVYWYRQLPEEGLKFMVYLQKENIIDESGMPKERFSAEFPKEGPSILRIQQVVRGDSAAYFCASSPGDRGSNQPQHFGDGTRLSIL.